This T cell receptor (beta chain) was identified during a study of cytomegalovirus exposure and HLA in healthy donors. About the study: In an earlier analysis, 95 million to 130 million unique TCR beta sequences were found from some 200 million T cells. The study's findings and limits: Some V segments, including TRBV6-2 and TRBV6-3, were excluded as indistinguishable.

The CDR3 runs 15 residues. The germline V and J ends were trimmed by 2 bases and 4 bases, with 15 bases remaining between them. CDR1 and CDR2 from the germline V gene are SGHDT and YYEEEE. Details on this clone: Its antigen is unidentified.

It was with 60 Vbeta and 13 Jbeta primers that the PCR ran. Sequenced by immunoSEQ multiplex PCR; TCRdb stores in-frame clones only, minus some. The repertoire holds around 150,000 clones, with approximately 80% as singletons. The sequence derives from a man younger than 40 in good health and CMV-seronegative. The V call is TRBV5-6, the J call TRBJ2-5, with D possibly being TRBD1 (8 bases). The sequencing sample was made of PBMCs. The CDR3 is CASSFPGGGRETQYF. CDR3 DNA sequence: TGTGCCAGCAGCTTCCCAGGGGGCGGGAGAGAGACCCAGTACTTC. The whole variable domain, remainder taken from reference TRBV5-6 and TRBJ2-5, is DAGVTQSPTHLIKTRGQQVTLRCSPKSGHDTVSWYQQALGQGPQFIFQYYEEEERQRGNFPDRFSGHQFPNYSSELNVNALLLGDSALYLCASSFPGGGRETQYFGPGTRLLVL.